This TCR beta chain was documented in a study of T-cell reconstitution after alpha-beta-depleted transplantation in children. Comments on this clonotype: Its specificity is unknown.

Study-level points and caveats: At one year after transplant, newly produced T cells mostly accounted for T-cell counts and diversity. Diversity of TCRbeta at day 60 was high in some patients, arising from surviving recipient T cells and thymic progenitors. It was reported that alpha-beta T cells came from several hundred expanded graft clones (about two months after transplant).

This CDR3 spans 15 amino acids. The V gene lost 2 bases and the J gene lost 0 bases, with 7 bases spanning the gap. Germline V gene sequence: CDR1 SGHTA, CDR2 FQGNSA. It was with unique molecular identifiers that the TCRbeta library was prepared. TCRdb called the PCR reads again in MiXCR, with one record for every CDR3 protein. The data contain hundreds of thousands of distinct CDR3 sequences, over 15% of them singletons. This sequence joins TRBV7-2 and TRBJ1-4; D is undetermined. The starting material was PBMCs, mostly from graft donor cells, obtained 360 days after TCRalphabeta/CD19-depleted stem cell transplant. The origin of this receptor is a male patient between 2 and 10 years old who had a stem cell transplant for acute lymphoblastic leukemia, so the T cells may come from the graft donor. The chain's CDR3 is CASSLPGATNEKLFF. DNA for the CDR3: TGTGCCAGCAGCTTACCAGGCGCAACTAATGAAAAACTGTTTTTT.